This T cell receptor beta chain derives from a study of CD4 and CD8 cells across lung adenocarcinoma regions. This clonotype was counted ten times or more. MiXCR was run by TCRdb on the PCR reads, yielding one entry per CDR3 protein. The repertoire holds approximately 9,600 distinct CDR3 sequences, with roughly half as singletons. The patients had localized lung adenocarcinoma, a non-small cell subtype. CDR3 length: 16 residues. Trimming shortened V by 2 bases and J by 0 bases, and 17 bases separated the two germline ends. From germline, CDR1 is GTSNPN and CDR2 SVGIG (reference sequence). The genes are TRBV30 and TRBJ2-7; the D is unclear. This clonotype originated in a male donor with lung adenocarcinoma. The CD4 and CD8 labels of this study may be unreliable. The sample taken for sequencing was CD4+ T cells from the margin of a lung tumor. CDR3: CAWSRTPYPSSYEQYF. The CDR3 region has the DNA TGTGCCTGGAGTAGGACGCCCTATCCGAGCTCCTACGAGCAGTACTTC.